The 8 T cell receptor beta chains listed next were all sequenced from one sample in a study of shared clonotypes between healthy human individuals. The naive CD8 subset, CD45RO-negative cells positively selected for CCR7, excluded terminally differentiated effector memory CD45RA+ cells. The method was immunoSEQ multiplex PCR; TCRdb's version includes in-frame clones alone and lacks a portion of them. The table records around 2.1 million clones, 85% to 95% of them present only once. Sequencing input: naive CD8+ T cells from PBMCs. All receptors come from a man younger than 30 in good health. Some clones in this sample may be carry-over from other donors' samples.

The J gene is TRBJ1-2, the V gene TRBV27, with a tentative D call TRBD1 (5 bases). V was shortened by 7 bases and J by 7 bases, with 16 bases between the two germline ends. This CDR3 spans 13 amino acids. Germline V gene sequence: CDR1 MNHEY, CDR2 SMNVEV (reference sequence). CDR3 in amino acids: CASTTRGLGGYTF. The CDR3 DNA follows: TGTGCCAGCACCACAAGGGGTTTAGGTGGCTACACCTTC.

This chain joins TRBV9 and TRBJ2-7; 13 bases align to TRBD2. Germline CDR1 reads SGDLS; CDR2 reads YYNGEE. J lost 5 bases, V lost 3 bases, and 5 bases had no gene match. This CDR3 is built from 15 residues. CDR3 loop: CASSALAGGLDEQYF. CDR3 nucleotides: TGTGCCAGCAGCGCACTAGCGGGAGGGCTCGACGAGCAGTACTTC.

This chain connects TRBV27 to TRBJ2-7; D perhaps matches TRBD1 (6 bases). There are 15 residues in the CDR3. CDR1 is MNHEY and CDR2 is SMNVEV in the germline V gene (reference sequence). The ends were cut back, 6 bases at V and 7 bases at J, with 22 bases in the middle. Here the CDR3 DNA reads TGTGCCAGCAGCCGTGTGGGGGCCGCATTATCGGAGCAGTACTTC. Amino acid sequence: CASSRVGAALSEQYF.

J is TRBJ2-5 and V is TRBV6-6, with 9 bases lining up with TRBD1. CDR1 is MNHNY, CDR2 SVGAGI, per germline (reference sequence). Trimming cost V 6 bases and J 2 bases; bases outside gene matches: 7. The CDR3 spans 15 residues. The CDR3 region is CASSTTTGGQETQYF. The DNA of the CDR3 is TGTGCCAGCAGCACTACGACAGGGGGGCAAGAGACCCAGTACTTC.

A remark on this clone: Other DNA sequences in the same sample also yield this CDR3. The gene calls are TRBV27 and TRBJ2-7, with D tentatively TRBD1 (6 bases). CDR1 and CDR2 (germline): MNHEY, SMNVEV (reference sequence). Trimming shortened V by 5 bases and J by 3 bases, and 11 bases separated the two germline ends. The CDR3 covers 13 residues. The CDR3 DNA reads TGTGCCAGCAGTCCGGGACAAGTCTACGAGCAGTACTTC. Protein: CASSPGQVYEQYF.

The chain combines TRBV27 with TRBJ2-1, with a possible D match to TRBD2 (5 bases). Germline CDR1 is MNHEY and CDR2 is SMNVEV (reference sequence). Trimming shortened V by 5 bases and J by 2 bases, and 16 bases separated the two germline ends. The CDR3 has 16 amino acids. The CDR3 loop reads CASSPGRLATYNEQFF. The DNA for the CDR3 is TGTGCCAGCAGTCCAGGCCGGCTAGCCACCTACAATGAGCAGTTCTTC.

The rearrangement links TRBV28 to TRBJ2-6; the D is unclear. V lost 5 bases and J 1 base, leaving 9 bases between the germline ends. Germline values: CDR1 MDHEN, CDR2 SYDVKM. The length of the CDR3 is 15 residues. CDR3 coding DNA: TGTGCCAGCAGTATAACAGCGTCTGGGGCCAACGTCCTGACTTTC. Its protein product is CASSITASGANVLTF.

This sequence joins TRBV27 and TRBJ2-7; TRBD2 matches at 9 bases. Per the germline V gene, CDR1 is MNHEY and CDR2 is SMNVEV (reference sequence). V trimming: 3 bases; J trimming: 4 bases; junction bases outside the gene matches: 10. CDR3 length equals 16 residues. CDR3 nucleotide sequence: TGTGCCAGCAGTTTTGCTATAGCGGGAGCGGGGTACGAGCAGTACTTC. As protein: CASSFAIAGAGYEQYF.